One T cell receptor beta chain is described in this entry. This specimen comes from a study of cytomegalovirus exposure and HLA in healthy donors. The V gene lost 6 bases and the J gene lost 1 base, with 6 bases spanning the gap. Germline values: CDR1 SNHLY, CDR2 FYNNEI. The CDR3 spans 12 residues. 60 Vbeta and 13 Jbeta primers were used in PCR. Sequencing used immunoSEQ multiplex PCR; TCRdb keeps in-frame clones, though not all of them. The sample records about 160,000 clones, roughly 83% being singletons. Sequencing was performed on PBMCs. The V gene is TRBV2, the J gene TRBJ1-1; no definite D call. This clonotype was obtained from a boy aged 2-15 years in good health and CMV-seronegative. CDR3 nucleotide sequence: TGTGCCAGCAGCAGGCCGAACACTGAAGCTTTCTTT. Its protein product is CASSRPNTEAFF.